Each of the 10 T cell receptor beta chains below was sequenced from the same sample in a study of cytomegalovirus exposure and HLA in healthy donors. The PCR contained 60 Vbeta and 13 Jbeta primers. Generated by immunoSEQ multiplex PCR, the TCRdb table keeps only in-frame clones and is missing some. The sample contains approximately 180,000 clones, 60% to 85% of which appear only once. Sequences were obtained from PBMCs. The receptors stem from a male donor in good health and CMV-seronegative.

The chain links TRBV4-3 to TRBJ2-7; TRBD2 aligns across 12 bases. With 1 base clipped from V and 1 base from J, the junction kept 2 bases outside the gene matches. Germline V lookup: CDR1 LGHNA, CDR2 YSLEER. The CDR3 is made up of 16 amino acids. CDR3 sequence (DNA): TGCGCCAGCAGCCAAGGTCTAGCGGGAGGGTCCTACGAGCAGTACTTC. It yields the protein CASSQGLAGGSYEQYF.

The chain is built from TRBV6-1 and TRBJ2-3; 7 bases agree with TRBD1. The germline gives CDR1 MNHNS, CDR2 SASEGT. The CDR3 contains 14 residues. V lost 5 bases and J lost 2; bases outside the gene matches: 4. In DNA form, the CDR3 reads TGTGCCAGCAGTTTACAGGGGTACACAGATACGCAGTATTTT. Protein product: CASSLQGYTDTQYF.

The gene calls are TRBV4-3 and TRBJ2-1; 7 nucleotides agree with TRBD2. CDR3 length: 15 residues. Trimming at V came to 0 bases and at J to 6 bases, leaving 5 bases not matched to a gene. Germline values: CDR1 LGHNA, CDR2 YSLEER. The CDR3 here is CASSQDRASGNEQFF. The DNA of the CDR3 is TGCGCCAGCAGCCAAGATAGGGCTAGCGGCAATGAGCAGTTCTTC.

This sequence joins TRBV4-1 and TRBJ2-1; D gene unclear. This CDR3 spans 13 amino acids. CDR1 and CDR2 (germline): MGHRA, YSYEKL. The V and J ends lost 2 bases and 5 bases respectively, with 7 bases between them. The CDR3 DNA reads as TGCGCCAGCAGCCAAATACGAGACAATGAGCAGTTCTTC. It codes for CASSQIRDNEQFF.

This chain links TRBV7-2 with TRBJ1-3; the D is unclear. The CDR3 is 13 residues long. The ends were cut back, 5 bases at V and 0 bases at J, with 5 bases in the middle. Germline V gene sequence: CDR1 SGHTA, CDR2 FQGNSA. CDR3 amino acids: CASSPYSGNTIYF. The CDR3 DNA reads TGTGCCAGCAGCCCGTACTCTGGAAACACCATATATTTT.

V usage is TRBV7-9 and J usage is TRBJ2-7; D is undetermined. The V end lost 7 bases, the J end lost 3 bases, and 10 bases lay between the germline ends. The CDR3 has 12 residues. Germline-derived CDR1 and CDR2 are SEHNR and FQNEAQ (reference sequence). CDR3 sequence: CASTYGGYEQYF. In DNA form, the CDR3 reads TGTGCCAGCACCTATGGTGGCTACGAGCAGTACTTC.

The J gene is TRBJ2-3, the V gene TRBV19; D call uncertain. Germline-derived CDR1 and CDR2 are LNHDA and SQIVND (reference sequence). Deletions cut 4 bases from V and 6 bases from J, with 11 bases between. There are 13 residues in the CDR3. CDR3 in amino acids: CASSSWAQDTQYF. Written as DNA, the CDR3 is TGTGCCAGTAGTAGTTGGGCCCAGGATACGCAGTATTTT.

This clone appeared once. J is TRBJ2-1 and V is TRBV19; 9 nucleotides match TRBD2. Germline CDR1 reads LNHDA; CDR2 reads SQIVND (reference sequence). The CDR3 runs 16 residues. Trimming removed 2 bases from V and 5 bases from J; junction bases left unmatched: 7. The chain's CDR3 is CASSIPSGKLDNEQFF. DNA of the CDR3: TGTGCCAGTAGTATACCTAGCGGGAAATTAGACAATGAGCAGTTCTTC.

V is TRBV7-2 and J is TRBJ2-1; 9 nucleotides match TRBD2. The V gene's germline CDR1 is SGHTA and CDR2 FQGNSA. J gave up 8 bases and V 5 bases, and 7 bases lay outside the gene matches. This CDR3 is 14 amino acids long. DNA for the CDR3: TGTGCCAGCAGCCGTAGCGGGAGCCGCGATGAGCAGTTCTTC. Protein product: CASSRSGSRDEQFF.

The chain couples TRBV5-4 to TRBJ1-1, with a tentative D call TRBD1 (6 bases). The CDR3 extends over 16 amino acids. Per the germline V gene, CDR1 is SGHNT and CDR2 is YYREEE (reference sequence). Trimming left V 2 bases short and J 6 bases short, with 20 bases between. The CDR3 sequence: CASSFYPGQSVAEAFF. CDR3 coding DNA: TGTGCCAGCAGCTTTTACCCCGGACAGTCGGTCGCTGAAGCTTTCTTT.